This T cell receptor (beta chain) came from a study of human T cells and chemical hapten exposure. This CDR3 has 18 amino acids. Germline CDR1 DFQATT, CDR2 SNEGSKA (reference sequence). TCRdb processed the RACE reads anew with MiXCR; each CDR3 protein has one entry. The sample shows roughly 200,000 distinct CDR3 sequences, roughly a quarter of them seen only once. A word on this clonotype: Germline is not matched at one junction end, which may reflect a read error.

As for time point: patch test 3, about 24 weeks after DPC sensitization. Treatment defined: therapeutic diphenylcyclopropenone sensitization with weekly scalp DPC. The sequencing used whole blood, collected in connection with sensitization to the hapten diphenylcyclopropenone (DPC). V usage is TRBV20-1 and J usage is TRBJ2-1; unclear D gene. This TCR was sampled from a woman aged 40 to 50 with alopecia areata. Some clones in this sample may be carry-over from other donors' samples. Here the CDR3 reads CSARDPYRALSSYDEQFF. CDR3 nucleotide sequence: TGCAGTGCTAGAGATCCCTACAGAGCTCTAAGCTCCTACGATGAGCAGTTCTTC.